These 19 T cell receptor beta chains originate from one sample sequenced in a study of T-cell reconstitution after alpha-beta-depleted transplantation in children. The authors prepared the TCRbeta library with unique molecular identifiers. MiXCR, applied by TCRdb to the PCR reads, yields one record per CDR3 protein. The sample shows 170,000 or so distinct CDR3 sequences, more than 6.5% of them seen only once. The specimen comprised PBMCs from the stem cell graft donor, sampled from the stem cell graft. The receptors shown here come from a human donor who donated a stem cell graft to a child with Wiskott-Aldrich syndrome.

This clonotype was picked up many times. The V and J genes are TRBV20-1 and TRBJ1-4; a weak D match, TRBD1 (6 bases). Trimming took off 5 bases at V and 4 bases at J, with 17 bases between the two ends. The V gene's germline CDR1 is DFQATT and CDR2 SNEGSKA (reference sequence). This CDR3 is 15 amino acids long. As DNA, the CDR3 is TGCAGTGCTGCCCGGGGGGGCACCGATAATGAAAAACTGTTTTTT. Amino acid sequence: CSAARGGTDNEKLFF.

Remarks on this clonotype: A much larger clone lies a single base off, so this may be a read error. The V call is TRBV20-1, the J call TRBJ2-7; D is uncertain. In germline, CDR1 is DFQATT, CDR2 SNEGSKA (reference sequence). This CDR3 has 11 residues. Trimming cost V 1 base and J 3 bases, with 4 bases left between them. CDR3 DNA: TGCAGTGCTAGAGTATGCTACGAGCAGTACTTC. As protein: CSARVCYEQYF.

The rearrangement joins TRBV6-5 to TRBJ2-7; 12 nucleotides align to TRBD2. The trim removed 2 bases at V and 1 base at J, leaving 3 bases unmatched. Germline-derived CDR1 and CDR2 are MNHEY and SVGAGI. The CDR3 has 16 residues. CDR3 sequence reads: CASSYGTSGRSYEQYF. The CDR3 coding sequence is TGTGCCAGCAGTTACGGGACTAGCGGGCGTTCCTACGAGCAGTACTTC.

This chain joins TRBV30 and TRBJ1-1; D remains ambiguous. Germline lookup yields CDR1 GTSNPN and CDR2 SVGIG (reference sequence). V shed 1 base and J shed 0 bases, with 6 bases lying between them. The CDR3 is 13 amino acids. CDR3 nucleotides: TGTGCCTGGAGTGAAGGGATGAACACTGAAGCTTTCTTT. Amino acids: CAWSEGMNTEAFF.

V and J are TRBV28 and TRBJ2-7; D not certain. The CDR3 has 14 residues. CDR1 and CDR2 from the germline V gene are MDHEN and SYDVKM. V was shortened by 1 base and J by 2 bases, with 9 bases between the two germline ends. The CDR3 region has the DNA TGTGCCAGCAGTTTATTCAGTTACCCCTACGAGCAGTACTTC. This translates into CASSLFSYPYEQYF.

There are many counts of this clonotype. This chain links TRBV20-1 with TRBJ1-1; D is ambiguous. The germline V gene has CDR1 DFQATT and CDR2 SNEGSKA (reference sequence). Trimming stripped 0 bases from V and 2 bases from J, with 13 bases between. This CDR3 region has 15 residues. The CDR3 DNA is TGCAGTGCTAGAGATGCGATGGGGTTCAACACTGAAGCTTTCTTT. Translated: CSARDAMGFNTEAFF.

This clonotype was picked up many times. This chain connects TRBV4-1 to TRBJ1-4, with TRBD1 as a possible D gene (6 bases). The CDR3 is 16 amino acids. Germline V CDR1 and CDR2: MGHRA, YSYEKL. Deletions cut 1 base from V and 7 bases from J, with 16 bases between. DNA of the CDR3: TGCGCCAGCAGCCAAGTCCTTTCGGACAGTCGTGAAAAACTGTTTTTT. Translating gives CASSQVLSDSREKLFF.

The V gene is TRBV28, the J gene TRBJ1-1; 9 nucleotides line up with TRBD1. CDR3 length: 13 amino acids. CDR1 is MDHEN, CDR2 SYDVKM, per germline. V dropped 3 bases and J dropped 6; count of bases not matched to a gene: 2. In DNA, the CDR3 is TGTGCCAGCAGTTTTCGGACAGGGGCTGAAGCTTTCTTT. Translation: CASSFRTGAEAFF. Full variable domain (missing parts from reference TRBV28 and TRBJ1-1): DVKVTQSSRYLVKRTGEKVFLECVQDMDHENMFWYRQDPGLGLRLIYFSYDVKMKEKGDIPEGYSVSREKKERFSLILESASTNQTSMYLCASSFRTGAEAFFGQGTRLTVV.

Ten or more counts support this clonotype. This chain uses TRBV5-1 with TRBJ2-3; weak D call: TRBD1 (6 bases). This CDR3 comprises 14 residues. The V end lost 4 bases, the J end lost 2 bases, and 11 bases lay between the germline ends. Germline CDR1 reads SGHRS; CDR2 reads YFSETQ. The CDR3: CASSQGQYTDTQYF. CDR3 sequence (DNA): TGCGCCAGCAGCCAAGGACAGTACACAGATACGCAGTATTTT. The variable domain in full, with the rest retrieved from reference TRBV5-1 and TRBJ2-3, is KAGVTQTPRYLIKTRGQQVTLSCSPISGHRSVSWYQQTPGQGLQFLFEYFSETQRNKGNFPGRFSGRQFSNSRSEMNVSTLELGDSALYLCASSQGQYTDTQYFGPGTRLTVL.

In its sample, this clonotype was seen many times. The CDR3 sequence is CASSFWGGGDTQYF. CDR3 in DNA: TGTGCCAGCAGTTTTTGGGGGGGAGGCGATACGCAGTATTTT. The chain couples TRBV27 to TRBJ2-3; 7 bases fit TRBD2. This CDR3 spans 14 amino acids. Germline V gene sequence: CDR1 MNHEY, CDR2 SMNVEV (reference sequence). J was trimmed by 6 bases and V by 3 bases; bases with no gene match: 6.

This clonotype was counted many times. Here the CDR3 reads CASSAPLAGDGDTQYF. Here the CDR3 DNA reads TGTGCCAGCAGTGCCCCTCTAGCGGGAGACGGAGATACGCAGTATTTT. This rearrangement joins TRBV12-3 or TRBV12-4 to TRBJ2-3; TRBD2 matches 10 bases. J lost 5 bases, V lost 5 bases, and 10 bases had no gene match. The CDR3 spans 16 residues.

This clonotype came up many times. The chain couples TRBV7-2 to TRBJ2-1, with no clear D. This CDR3 region has 14 residues. Germline V gene data show CDR1 as SGHTA and CDR2 as FQGNSA. Trimming cost V 1 base and J 3 bases, with 7 bases left between them. The CDR3 DNA reads TGTGCCAGCAGCTTAGAAAACTTCTACAATGAGCAGTTCTTC. As protein: CASSLENFYNEQFF.

The sample holds many counts of this clonotype. The chain combines TRBV5-1 with TRBJ1-1; the match to TRBD1 covers 7 bases. The CDR3 runs 13 residues. CDR1 and CDR2 (germline): SGHRS, YFSETQ. The junction had 4 bases not matched to a gene; V was cut back by 4 bases and J by 4 bases. CDR3 sequence (DNA): TGCGCCAGCAGCCCGGACAGGCTCACTGAAGCTTTCTTT. Translation: CASSPDRLTEAFF.

This clonotype was counted ten times or more. The chain couples TRBV6-5 to TRBJ2-5; a possible D gene is TRBD1 (6 bases). CDR1 is MNHEY and CDR2 is SVGAGI in the germline V gene. Trimming took off 4 bases at V and 1 base at J, with 10 bases between the two ends. The CDR3 extends over 14 amino acids. CDR3 region: CASSLGAFQETQYF. CDR3 coding DNA: TGTGCCAGCAGTTTGGGGGCCTTCCAAGAGACCCAGTACTTC.

This clonotype occurred many times. The chain combines TRBV12-3 or TRBV12-4 with TRBJ1-5, with no clear D. This CDR3 is 14 amino acids long. V lost 4 bases, J lost 0 bases, and 7 bases lay in between. CDR3 bases: TGTGCCAGCAGTTCTTACGATAGCAATCAGCCCCAGCATTTT. It is translated as CASSSYDSNQPQHF.

This clonotype has ten or more counts. For the CDR3, the DNA is TGCGCCAGCAGCCCATACAGGGGCGGGAATTCACCCCTCCACTTT. Its translation: CASSPYRGGNSPLHF. The rearrangement joins TRBV5-1 to TRBJ1-6; 7 bases are a match to TRBD1. The CDR3 has 15 residues. Germline V gene data show CDR1 as SGHRS and CDR2 as YFSETQ. The ends lost 4 bases at V and 7 bases at J; junction bases unmatched: 8. The complete variable domain, with remaining parts taken from reference TRBV5-1 and TRBJ1-6, reads KAGVTQTPRYLIKTRGQQVTLSCSPISGHRSVSWYQQTPGQGLQFLFEYFSETQRNKGNFPGRFSGRQFSNSRSEMNVSTLELGDSALYLCASSPYRGGNSPLHFGNGTRLTVT.

The V and J genes are TRBV19 and TRBJ1-2, with D possibly TRBD1 on 5 matching bases. Germline assignment: CDR1 LNHDA and CDR2 SQIVND (reference sequence). V lost 7 bases and J lost 9, with 18 bases in between. The CDR3 consists of 13 residues. The CDR3 coding sequence is TGTGCCAGTAAGCTTCCCGGGACTTCACGCTACACCTTC. Residues: CASKLPGTSRYTF.

This clonotype has ten or more counts. The chain joins TRBV4-3 to TRBJ1-1, with D uncertain. The CDR3 runs 15 residues. CDR1 and CDR2 from the germline V gene are LGHNA and YSLEER. V lost 0 bases and J lost 4, with 12 bases in between. DNA for the CDR3: TGCGCCAGCAGCCAAGACAGGTTTGCGCCCACTGAAGCTTTCTTT. Translating gives CASSQDRFAPTEAFF.

Many counts were recorded for this clonotype. This chain connects TRBV6-1 to TRBJ1-1; unclear D gene. Per the germline V gene, CDR1 is MNHNS and CDR2 is SASEGT. The CDR3 has 14 amino acids. V was clipped by 4 bases and J by 0 bases, with 9 bases between them. As DNA, the CDR3 is TGTGCCAGCAGTGGTTTCAGGCTGAACACTGAAGCTTTCTTT. It codes for CASSGFRLNTEAFF.